This TCR beta chain was identified in a study of T-cell reconstitution after alpha-beta-depleted transplantation in children. Construction of the TCRbeta library involved unique molecular identifiers. One entry per CDR3 protein, called by TCRdb with MiXCR from the PCR reads. The table has roughly 24,000 distinct CDR3 sequences, under 13% seen once; the top ten hold around 25%. The ends were cut back, 7 bases at V and 8 bases at J, with 18 bases in the middle. CDR1 and CDR2 (germline): SNHLY, FYNNEI. This CDR3 spans 14 amino acids. The genes are TRBV2 and TRBJ1-5; D possibly corresponds to TRBD1 (5 bases). The sequence derives from a human donor who donated a stem cell graft to a child with chronic granulomatous disease. The specimen was PBMCs from the stem cell graft donor, collected from the stem cell graft. CDR3 in DNA: TGTGCCAGCACTGAGGGGAGGGAGTTGGAGCCCCAGCATTTT. Translated, it gives CASTEGRELEPQHF. Drawing the rest from reference TRBV2 and TRBJ1-5, the complete variable domain is EPEVTQTPSHQVTQMGQEVILRCVPISNHLYFYWYRQILGQKVEFLVSFYNNEISEKSEIFDDQFSVERPDGSNFTLKIRSTKLEDSAMYFCASTEGRELEPQHFGDGTRLSIL.